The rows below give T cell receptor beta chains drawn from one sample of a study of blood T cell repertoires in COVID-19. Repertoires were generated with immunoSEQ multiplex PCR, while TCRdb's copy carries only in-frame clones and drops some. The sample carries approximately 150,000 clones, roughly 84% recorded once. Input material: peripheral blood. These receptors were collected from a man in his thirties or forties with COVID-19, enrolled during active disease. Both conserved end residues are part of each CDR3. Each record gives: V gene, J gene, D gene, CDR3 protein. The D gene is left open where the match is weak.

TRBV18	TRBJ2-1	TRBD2	CASSRGSGSYNEQFF
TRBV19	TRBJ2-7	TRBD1	CASSRPTGTGASYEQYF
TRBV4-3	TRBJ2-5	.	CASSQAPQGRETQYF
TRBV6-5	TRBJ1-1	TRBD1	CASSPLNRGKEAFF
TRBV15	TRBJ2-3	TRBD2	CATSRDGSGNTQYF
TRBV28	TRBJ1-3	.	CASNNRPSSGNTIYF
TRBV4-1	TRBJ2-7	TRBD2	CASSQESRTSGYEQYF
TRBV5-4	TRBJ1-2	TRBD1	CANPDRGGGYTF
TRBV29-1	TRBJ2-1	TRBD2	CSVEDPASGRNYEQFF
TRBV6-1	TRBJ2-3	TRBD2	CASSGGLAGPLSTDTQYF
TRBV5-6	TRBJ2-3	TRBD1	CASSATVGQGSTDTQYF
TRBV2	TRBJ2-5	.	CASMRPSQETQYF
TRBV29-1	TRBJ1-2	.	CSVGQDYGYTF
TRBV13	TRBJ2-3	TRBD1	CASSRGQGTDTQYF
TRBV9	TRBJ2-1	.	CASSVGGSYNEQFF
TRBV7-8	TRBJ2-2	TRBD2	CASSLGRLAGNTGELFF